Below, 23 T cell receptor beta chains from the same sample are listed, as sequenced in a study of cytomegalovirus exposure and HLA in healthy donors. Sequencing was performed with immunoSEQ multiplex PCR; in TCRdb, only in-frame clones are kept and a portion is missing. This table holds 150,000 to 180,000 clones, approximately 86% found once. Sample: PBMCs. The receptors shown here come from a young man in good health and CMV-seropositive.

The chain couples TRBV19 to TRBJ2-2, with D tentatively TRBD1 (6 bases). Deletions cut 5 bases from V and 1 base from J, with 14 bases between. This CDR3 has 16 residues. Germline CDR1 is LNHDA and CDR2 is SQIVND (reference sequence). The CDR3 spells CASSDPGTRNTGELFF. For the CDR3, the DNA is TGTGCCAGTAGTGATCCCGGGACACGGAACACCGGGGAGCTGTTTTTT. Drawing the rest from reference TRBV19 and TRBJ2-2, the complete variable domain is DGGITQSPKYLFRKEGQNVTLSCEQNLNHDAMYWYRQDPGQGLRLIYYSQIVNDFQKGDIAEGYSVSREKKESFPLTVTSAQKNPTAFYLCASSDPGTRNTGELFFGEGSRLTVL.

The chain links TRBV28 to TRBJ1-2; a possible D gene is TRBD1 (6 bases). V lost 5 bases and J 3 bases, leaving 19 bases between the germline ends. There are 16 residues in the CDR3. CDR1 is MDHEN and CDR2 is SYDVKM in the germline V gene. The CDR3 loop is CASSGVSGGEDYGYTF. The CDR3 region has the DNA TGTGCCAGCAGTGGGGTTTCGGGGGGCGAAGACTATGGCTACACCTTC.

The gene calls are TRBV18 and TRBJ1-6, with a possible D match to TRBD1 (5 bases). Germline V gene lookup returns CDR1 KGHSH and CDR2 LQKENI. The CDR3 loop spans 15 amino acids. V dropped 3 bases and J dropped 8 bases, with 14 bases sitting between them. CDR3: CASSPQGGMDSPLHF. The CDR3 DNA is TGTGCCAGCTCACCCCAGGGCGGTATGGATTCACCCCTCCACTTT.

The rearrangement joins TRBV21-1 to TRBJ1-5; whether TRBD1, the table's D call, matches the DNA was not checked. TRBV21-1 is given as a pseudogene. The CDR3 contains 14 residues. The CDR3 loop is CASTGTASNQPQHF. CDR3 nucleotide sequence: TGTGCCAGCACCGGGACAGCTAGCAATCAGCCCCAGCATTTT.

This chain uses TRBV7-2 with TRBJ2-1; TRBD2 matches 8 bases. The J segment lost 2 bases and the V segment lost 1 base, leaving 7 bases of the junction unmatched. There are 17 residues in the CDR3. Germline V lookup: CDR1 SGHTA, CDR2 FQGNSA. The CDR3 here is CASSLGLAGFAYNEQFF. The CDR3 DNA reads TGTGCCAGCAGCTTAGGGCTAGCGGGTTTCGCCTACAATGAGCAGTTCTTC.

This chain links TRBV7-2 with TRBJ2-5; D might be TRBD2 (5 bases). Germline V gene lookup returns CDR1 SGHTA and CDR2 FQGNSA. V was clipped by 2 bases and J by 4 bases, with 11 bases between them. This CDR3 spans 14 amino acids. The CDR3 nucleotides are TGTGCCAGCAGCTTACTTCGGGGAGCAGAGACCCAGTACTTC. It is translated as CASSLLRGAETQYF. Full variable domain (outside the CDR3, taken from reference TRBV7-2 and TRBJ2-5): GAGVSQSPSNKVTEKGKDVELRCDPISGHTALYWYRQSLGQGLEFLIYFQGNSAPDKSGLPSDRFSAERTGGSVSTLTIQRTQQEDSAVYLCASSLLRGAETQYFGPGTRLLVL.

CDR3 region: CASSLTDRTGELFF. CDR3 nucleotides: TGCGCCAGCAGCCTGACGGACAGGACCGGGGAGCTGTTTTTT. This rearrangement joins TRBV5-1 to TRBJ2-2, with 7 bases lining up with TRBD1. V was clipped by 4 bases and J by 5 bases; unmatched bases: 5. CDR3 length: 14 amino acids. Germline values: CDR1 SGHRS, CDR2 YFSETQ. The whole variable domain, filled in from reference TRBV5-1 and TRBJ2-2, reads KAGVTQTPRYLIKTRGQQVTLSCSPISGHRSVSWYQQTPGQGLQFLFEYFSETQRNKGNFPGRFSGRQFSNSRSEMNVSTLELGDSALYLCASSLTDRTGELFFGEGSRLTVL.

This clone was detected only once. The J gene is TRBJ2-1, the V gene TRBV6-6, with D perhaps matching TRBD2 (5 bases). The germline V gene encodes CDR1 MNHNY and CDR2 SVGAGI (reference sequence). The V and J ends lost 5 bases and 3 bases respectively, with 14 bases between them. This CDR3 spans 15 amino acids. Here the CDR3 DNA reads TGTGCCAGCAGTCCCCGAGGGAAGGTCTACAATGAGCAGTTCTTC. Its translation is CASSPRGKVYNEQFF.

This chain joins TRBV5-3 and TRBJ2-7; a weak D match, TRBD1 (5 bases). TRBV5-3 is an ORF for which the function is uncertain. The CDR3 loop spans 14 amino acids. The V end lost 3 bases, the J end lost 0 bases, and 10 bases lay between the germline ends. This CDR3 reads CARSSQVPSYEQYF. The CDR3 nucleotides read TGTGCCAGAAGCTCACAGGTCCCCTCCTACGAGCAGTACTTC.

The CDR3 sequence: CATSRSVGANVLTF. CDR3 DNA sequence: TGCGCCACCTCACGGAGCGTCGGGGCCAACGTCCTGACTTTC. The chain employs TRBV5-1 and TRBJ2-6; D remains unclear. V lost 9 bases and J lost 4, with 14 bases in between. CDR3 length: 14 residues. From germline, CDR1 is SGHRS and CDR2 YFSETQ.

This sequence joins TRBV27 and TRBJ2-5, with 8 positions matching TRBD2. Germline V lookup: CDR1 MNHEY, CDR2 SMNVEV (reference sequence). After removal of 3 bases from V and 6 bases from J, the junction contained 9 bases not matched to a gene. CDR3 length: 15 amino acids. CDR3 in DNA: TGTGCCAGCAGTTTCGTTTCTAGCGGGCAGCAGACCCAGTACTTC. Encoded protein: CASSFVSSGQQTQYF.

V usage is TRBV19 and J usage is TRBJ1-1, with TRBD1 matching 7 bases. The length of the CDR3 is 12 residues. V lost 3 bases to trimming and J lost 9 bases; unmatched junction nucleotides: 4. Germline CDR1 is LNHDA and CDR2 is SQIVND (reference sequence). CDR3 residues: CASSIDRAKAFF. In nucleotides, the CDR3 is TGTGCCAGTAGTATCGACAGGGCGAAAGCTTTCTTT.

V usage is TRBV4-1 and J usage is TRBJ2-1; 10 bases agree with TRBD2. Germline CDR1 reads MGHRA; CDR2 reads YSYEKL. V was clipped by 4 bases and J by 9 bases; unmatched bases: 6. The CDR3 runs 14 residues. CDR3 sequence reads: CASSPAGGPGEQFF. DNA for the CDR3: TGCGCCAGCAGCCCAGCGGGGGGGCCGGGTGAGCAGTTCTTC.

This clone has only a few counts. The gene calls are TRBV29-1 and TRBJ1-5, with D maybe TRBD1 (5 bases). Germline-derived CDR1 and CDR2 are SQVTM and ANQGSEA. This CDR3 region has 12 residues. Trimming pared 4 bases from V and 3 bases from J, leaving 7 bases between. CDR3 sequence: CSVGQNNQPQHF. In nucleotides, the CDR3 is TGCAGCGTTGGACAGAACAATCAGCCCCAGCATTTT.

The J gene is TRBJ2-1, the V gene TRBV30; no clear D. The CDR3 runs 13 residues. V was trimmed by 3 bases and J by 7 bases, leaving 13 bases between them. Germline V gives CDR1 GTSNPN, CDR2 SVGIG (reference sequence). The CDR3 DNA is TGTGCCTGGAGCTTCAGGCCTCCAAATGAGCAGTTCTTC. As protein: CAWSFRPPNEQFF.

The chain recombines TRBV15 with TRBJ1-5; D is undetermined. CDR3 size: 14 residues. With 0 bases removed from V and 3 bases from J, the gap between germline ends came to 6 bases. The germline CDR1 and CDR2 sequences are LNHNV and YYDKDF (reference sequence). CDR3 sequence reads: CATSRERYNQPQHF. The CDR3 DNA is TGTGCCACCAGCAGAGAGCGTTACAATCAGCCCCAGCATTTT.

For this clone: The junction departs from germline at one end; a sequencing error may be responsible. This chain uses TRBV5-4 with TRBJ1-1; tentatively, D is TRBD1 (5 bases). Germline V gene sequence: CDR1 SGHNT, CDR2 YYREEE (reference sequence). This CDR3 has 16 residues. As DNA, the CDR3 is TGTGCCAGCAGTTTGGGGGGGGAGGAACTGAACACTGAAGCTTTCTTT. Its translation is CASSLGGEELNTEAFF. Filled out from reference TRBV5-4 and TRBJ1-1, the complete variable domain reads ETGVTQSPTHLIKTRGQQVTLRCSSQSGHNTVSWYQQALGQGPQFIFQYYREEENGRGNFPPRFSGLQFPNYSSELNVNALELDDSALYLCASSLGGEELNTEAFFGQGTRLTVV.

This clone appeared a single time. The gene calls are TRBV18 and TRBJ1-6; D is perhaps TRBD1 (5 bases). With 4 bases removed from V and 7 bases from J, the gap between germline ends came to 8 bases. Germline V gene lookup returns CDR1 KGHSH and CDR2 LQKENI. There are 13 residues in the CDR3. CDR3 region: CASSRGGNSPLHF. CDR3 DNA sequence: TGTGCCAGCTCACGGGGGGGGAATTCACCCCTCCACTTT.

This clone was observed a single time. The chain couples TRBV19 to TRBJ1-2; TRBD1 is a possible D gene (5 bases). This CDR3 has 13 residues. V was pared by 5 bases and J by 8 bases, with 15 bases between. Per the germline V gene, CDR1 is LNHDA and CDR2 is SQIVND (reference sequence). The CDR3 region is CASSSDNRSGYTF. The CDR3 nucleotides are TGTGCCAGTAGTTCCGACAACAGGTCGGGCTACACCTTC.

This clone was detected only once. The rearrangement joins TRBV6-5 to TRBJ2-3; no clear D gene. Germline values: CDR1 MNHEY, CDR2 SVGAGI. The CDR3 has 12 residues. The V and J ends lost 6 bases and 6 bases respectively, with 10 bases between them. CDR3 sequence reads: CASSTPEDTQYF. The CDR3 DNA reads TGTGCCAGCAGCACTCCTGAGGATACGCAGTATTTT.

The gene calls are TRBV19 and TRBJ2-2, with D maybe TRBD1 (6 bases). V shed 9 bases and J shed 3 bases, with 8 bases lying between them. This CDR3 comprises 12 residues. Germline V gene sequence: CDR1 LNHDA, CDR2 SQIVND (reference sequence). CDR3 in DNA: TGTGCCAGCAGGGGTTACACCGGGGAGCTGTTTTTT. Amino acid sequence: CASRGYTGELFF.

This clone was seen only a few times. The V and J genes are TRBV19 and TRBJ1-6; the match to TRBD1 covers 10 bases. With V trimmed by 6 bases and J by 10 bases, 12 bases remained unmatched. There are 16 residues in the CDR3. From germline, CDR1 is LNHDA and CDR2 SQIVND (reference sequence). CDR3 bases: TGTGCCAGTAGCAATACACCGGGACAGGGGAGGTCACCCCTCCACTTT. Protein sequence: CASSNTPGQGRSPLHF. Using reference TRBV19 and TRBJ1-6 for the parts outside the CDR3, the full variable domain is DGGITQSPKYLFRKEGQNVTLSCEQNLNHDAMYWYRQDPGQGLRLIYYSQIVNDFQKGDIAEGYSVSREKKESFPLTVTSAQKNPTAFYLCASSNTPGQGRSPLHFGNGTRLTVT.

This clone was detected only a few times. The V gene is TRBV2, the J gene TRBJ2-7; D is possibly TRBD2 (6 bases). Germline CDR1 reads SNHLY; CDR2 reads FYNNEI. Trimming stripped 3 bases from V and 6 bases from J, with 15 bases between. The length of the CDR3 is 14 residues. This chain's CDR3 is CASSEMWGGTEQYF. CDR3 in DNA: TGTGCCAGCAGTGAGATGTGGGGAGGAACCGAGCAGTACTTC.